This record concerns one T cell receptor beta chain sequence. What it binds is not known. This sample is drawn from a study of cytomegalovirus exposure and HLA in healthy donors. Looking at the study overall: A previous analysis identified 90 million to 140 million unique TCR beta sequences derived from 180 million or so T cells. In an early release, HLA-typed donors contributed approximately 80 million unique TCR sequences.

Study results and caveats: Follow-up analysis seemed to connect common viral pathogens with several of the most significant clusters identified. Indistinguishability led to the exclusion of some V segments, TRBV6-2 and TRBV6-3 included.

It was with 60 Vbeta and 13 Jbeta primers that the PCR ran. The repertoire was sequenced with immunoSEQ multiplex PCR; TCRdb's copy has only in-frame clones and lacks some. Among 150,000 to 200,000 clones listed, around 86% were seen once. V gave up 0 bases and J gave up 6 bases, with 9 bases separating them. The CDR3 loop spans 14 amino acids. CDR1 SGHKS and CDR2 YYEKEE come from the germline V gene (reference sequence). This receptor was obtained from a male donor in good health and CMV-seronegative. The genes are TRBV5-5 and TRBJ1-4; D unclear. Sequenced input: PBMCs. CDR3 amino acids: CASSLGGWDEKLFF. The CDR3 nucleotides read TGTGCCAGCAGCTTGGGAGGGTGGGATGAAAAACTGTTTTTT.